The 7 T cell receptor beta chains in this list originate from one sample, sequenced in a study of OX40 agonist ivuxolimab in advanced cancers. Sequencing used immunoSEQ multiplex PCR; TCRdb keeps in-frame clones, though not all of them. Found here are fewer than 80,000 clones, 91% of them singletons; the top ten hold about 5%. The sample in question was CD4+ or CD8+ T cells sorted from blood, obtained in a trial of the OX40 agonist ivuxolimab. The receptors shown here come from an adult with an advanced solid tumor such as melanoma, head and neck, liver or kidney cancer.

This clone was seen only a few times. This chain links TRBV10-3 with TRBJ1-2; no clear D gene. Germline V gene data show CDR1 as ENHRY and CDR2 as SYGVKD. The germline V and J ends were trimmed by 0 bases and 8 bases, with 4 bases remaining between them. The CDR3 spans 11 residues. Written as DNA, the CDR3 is TGTGCCATCAGTGAGTCGGGAGGCTACACCTTC. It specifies CAISESGGYTF.

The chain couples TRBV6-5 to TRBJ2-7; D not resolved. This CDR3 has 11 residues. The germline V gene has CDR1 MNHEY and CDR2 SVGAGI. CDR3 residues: CAAGTRYEQYF. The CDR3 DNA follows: TGTGCGGCAGGAACCCGCTACGAGCAGTACTTC.

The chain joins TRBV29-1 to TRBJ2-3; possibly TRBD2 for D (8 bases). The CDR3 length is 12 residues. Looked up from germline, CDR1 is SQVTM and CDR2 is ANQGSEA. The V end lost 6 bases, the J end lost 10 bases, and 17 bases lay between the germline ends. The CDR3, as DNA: TGCAGCGTAGGCCGGGAGGGGGCTCCGCAGTATTTT. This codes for CSVGREGAPQYF.

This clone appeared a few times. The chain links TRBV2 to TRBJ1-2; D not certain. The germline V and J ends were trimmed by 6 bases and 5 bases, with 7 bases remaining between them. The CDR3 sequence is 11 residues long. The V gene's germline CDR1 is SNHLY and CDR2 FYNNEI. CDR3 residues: CASRDGYGYTF. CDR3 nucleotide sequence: TGTGCCAGCAGAGATGGGTATGGCTACACCTTC.

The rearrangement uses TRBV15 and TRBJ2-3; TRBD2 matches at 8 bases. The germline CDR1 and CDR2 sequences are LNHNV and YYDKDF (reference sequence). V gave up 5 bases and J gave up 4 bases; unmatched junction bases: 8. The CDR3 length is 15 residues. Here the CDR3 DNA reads TGTGCCACCAGCGGAAGCGGGAGCGGACCAGATACGCAGTATTTT. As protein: CATSGSGSGPDTQYF.

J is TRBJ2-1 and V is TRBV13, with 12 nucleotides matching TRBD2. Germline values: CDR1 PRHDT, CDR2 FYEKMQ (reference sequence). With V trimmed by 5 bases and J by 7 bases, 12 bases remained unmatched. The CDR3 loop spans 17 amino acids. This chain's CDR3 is CASSTRLAGARGNEQFF. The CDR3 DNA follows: TGTGCCAGCAGCACCAGACTAGCGGGAGCGAGGGGGAATGAGCAGTTCTTC.

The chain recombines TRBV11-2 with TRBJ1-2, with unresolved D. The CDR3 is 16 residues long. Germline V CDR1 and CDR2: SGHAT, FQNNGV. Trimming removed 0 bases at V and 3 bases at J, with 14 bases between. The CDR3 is CASSLDPRVNHYGYTF. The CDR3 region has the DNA TGTGCCAGCAGCTTAGATCCGAGGGTAAACCACTATGGCTACACCTTC.